The 14 T cell receptor beta chains in this list originate from one sample, sequenced in a study of T and B cells in COVID-19 patients. TRB was amplified from about 250-500 ng of blood genomic DNA. Multiplex PCR with BIOMED2 TRB-A/B primer pools amplified TRB rearrangements. TCRdb used MiXCR to reprocess the multiplex PCR reads, holding one entry per CDR3 protein. The sample lists 7,000 to 9,000 distinct CDR3 sequences, 30% to 45% occurring once. The material sequenced was blood. The receptors originated from a human donor with active COVID-19.

This clonotype has a handful of counts. V and J are TRBV6-2 or TRBV6-3 and TRBJ2-2, with unresolved D. Germline V gene data show CDR1 as MNHEY and CDR2 as SVGEGT. V was clipped by 6 bases and J by 8 bases, with 4 bases between them. The CDR3 contains 10 residues. As DNA, the CDR3 is TGTGCCAGCAGGGATGGGGAGCTGTTTTTT. It specifies CASRDGELFF.

By share of the sample, this clonotype is large. The chain recombines TRBV13 with TRBJ2-1; possibly TRBD2 for D (7 bases). In germline, CDR1 is PRHDT, CDR2 FYEKMQ (reference sequence). The CDR3 covers 17 residues. V was trimmed by 5 bases and J by 4 bases, leaving 21 bases between them. The CDR3 DNA reads as TGTGCCAGCAGCCCCGATGTGGGGGGGCTTCGATACAATGAGCAGTTCTTC. It translates to CASSPDVGGLRYNEQFF.

This chain links TRBV5-4 with TRBJ2-5; 10 positions match TRBD1. The CDR3 extends over 16 amino acids. Germline assignment: CDR1 SGHNT and CDR2 YYREEE (reference sequence). J was trimmed by 2 bases and V by 4 bases; bases with no gene match: 8. CDR3 nucleotides: TGTGCCAGCAGCCCTGACAGGGGGCGTAGGCAAGAGACCCAGTACTTC. Translated, it gives CASSPDRGRRQETQYF.

This rearrangement joins TRBV29-1 to TRBJ1-1; possible D gene TRBD1, 6 bases. The V gene lost 6 bases and the J gene lost 0 bases, with 14 bases spanning the gap. Germline lookup yields CDR1 SQVTM and CDR2 ANQGSEA. This CDR3 comprises 14 residues. The CDR3 bases are TGCAGCGTGGATACACAGGGTATGAACACTGAAGCTTTCTTT. Translation gives CSVDTQGMNTEAFF.

This rearrangement joins TRBV11-1 to TRBJ2-2; 16 bases agree with TRBD2. Germline V gene lookup returns CDR1 SGHAT and CDR2 FQDESV (reference sequence). The CDR3 is made up of 19 amino acids. V lost 5 bases, J lost 2 bases, and 8 bases stayed unmatched. Here the CDR3 reads CASSRSGTSGRANTGELFF. CDR3 bases: TGTGCCAGCAGCCGCTCCGGGACTAGCGGGAGGGCCAACACCGGGGAGCTGTTTTTT.

The rearrangement joins TRBV12-3 or TRBV12-4 to TRBJ1-2; possible D gene TRBD1, 6 bases. The CDR3 spans 14 residues. V lost 5 bases to trimming and J lost 6 bases, with 16 bases between them. CDR3 loop: CASSPRQAGNGYTF. The CDR3 nucleotides read TGTGCCAGCAGTCCGAGACAGGCTGGAAATGGCTACACCTTC.

A few counts support this clonotype. V usage is TRBV19 and J usage is TRBJ2-2, with D perhaps TRBD1 (5 bases). The germline V and J ends were trimmed by 6 bases and 4 bases, with 15 bases remaining between them. The CDR3 sequence is 15 residues long. In germline, CDR1 is LNHDA, CDR2 SQIVND (reference sequence). CDR3 bases: TGTGCCAGTAGAACACAGGCCCCGGGCACCGGGGAGCTGTTTTTT. Residues: CASRTQAPGTGELFF. The entire variable domain, with the rest obtained from reference TRBV19 and TRBJ2-2, is as follows: DGGITQSPKYLFRKEGQNVTLSCEQNLNHDAMYWYRQDPGQGLRLIYYSQIVNDFQKGDIAEGYSVSREKKESFPLTVTSAQKNPTAFYLCASRTQAPGTGELFFGEGSRLTVL.

This clonotype was picked up a small number of times. The chain has TRBV11-2 and TRBJ2-3, with D unclear. The V end lost 4 bases, the J end lost 8 bases, and 13 bases lay between the germline ends. CDR3 length: 13 residues. CDR1 and CDR2 from the germline V gene are SGHAT and FQNNGV. CDR3 in amino acids: CASSSFTEGTQYF. The CDR3 bases are TGTGCCAGCAGCTCCTTCACGGAAGGTACGCAGTATTTT. Complete variable domain (other parts from reference TRBV11-2 and TRBJ2-3): EAGVAQSPRYKIIEKRQSVAFWCNPISGHATLYWYQQILGQGPKLLIQFQNNGVVDDSQLPKDRFSAERLKGVDSTLKIQPAKLEDSAVYLCASSSFTEGTQYFGPGTRLTVL.

The V gene is TRBV30, the J gene TRBJ2-7; D might be TRBD2 (6 bases). Trimming removed 3 bases from V and 3 bases from J, with 12 bases in between. The CDR3 contains 13 residues. CDR1 and CDR2 (germline): GTSNPN, SVGIG (reference sequence). This chain's CDR3 is CAWRETSSYEQYF. CDR3 DNA: TGTGCCTGGAGGGAGACTAGTAGCTACGAGCAGTACTTC.

The table lists this clonotype with a few counts. This rearrangement joins TRBV11-1 to TRBJ2-1; 7 bases fit TRBD1. Germline CDR1 and CDR2: SGHAT and FQDESV (reference sequence). The CDR3 has 18 residues. The trim removed 3 bases at V and 0 bases at J, leaving 11 bases unmatched. CDR3 coding DNA: TGTGCCAGCAGCTTTGACAGGGTGATGATGAGCTCCTACAATGAGCAGTTCTTC. As protein: CASSFDRVMMSSYNEQFF.

This clonotype was found once. V and J are TRBV19 and TRBJ2-1; TRBD2 matches at 8 bases. The CDR3 is 13 amino acids. V lost 6 bases, J lost 3 bases, and 1 base stayed unmatched. In germline, CDR1 is LNHDA, CDR2 SQIVND (reference sequence). CDR3 region: CASSRGGYNEQFF. DNA for the CDR3: TGTGCCAGTAGCCGGGGGGGCTACAATGAGCAGTTCTTC.

The chain couples TRBV6-4 to TRBJ2-1, with TRBD2 as a possible D gene (6 bases). From germline, CDR1 is MRHNA and CDR2 SNTAGT. This CDR3 spans 14 amino acids. Trimming took 5 bases from V and 7 from J, leaving 15 bases between them. The CDR3 nucleotides read TGTGCCAGCAGTTCCTCGGGACTCCGGAATGAGCAGTTCTTC. Its protein is CASSSSGLRNEQFF.

In this sample, this clonotype turned up a few times. The chain combines TRBV18 with TRBJ2-7, with D unclear. The V end was cut by 3 bases, the J end by 2 bases, with 11 bases between. Germline V gives CDR1 KGHSH, CDR2 LQKENI. The CDR3 is 14 amino acids. CDR3 DNA: TGTGCCAGCTCACCTCCTAACGGGCCCTACGAGCAGTACTTC. It yields the protein CASSPPNGPYEQYF.

The rearrangement uses TRBV10-3 and TRBJ2-1; the D call may be TRBD1 or TRBD2 (5 bases each). Trimming removed 0 bases at V and 15 bases at J, with 18 bases between. This CDR3 comprises 14 residues. Germline CDR1 reads ENHRY; CDR2 reads SYGVKD. The CDR3 DNA reads as TGTGCCATCAGTGAGTCGATGTCGGGACCCTTGGGGTTCTTC. Protein product: CAISESMSGPLGFF.